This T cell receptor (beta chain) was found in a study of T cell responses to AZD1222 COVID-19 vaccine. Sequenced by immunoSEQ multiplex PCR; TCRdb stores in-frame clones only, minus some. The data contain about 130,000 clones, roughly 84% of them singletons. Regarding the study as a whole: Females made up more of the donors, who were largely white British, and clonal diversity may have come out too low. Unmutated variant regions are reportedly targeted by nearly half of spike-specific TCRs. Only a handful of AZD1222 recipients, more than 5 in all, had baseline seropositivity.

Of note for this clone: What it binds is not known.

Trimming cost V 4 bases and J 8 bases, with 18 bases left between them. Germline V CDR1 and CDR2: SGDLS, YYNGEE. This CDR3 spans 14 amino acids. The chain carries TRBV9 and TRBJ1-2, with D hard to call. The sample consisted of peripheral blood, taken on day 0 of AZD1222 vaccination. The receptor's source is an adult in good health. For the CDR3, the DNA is TGTGCCAGCAGCCCCACCTGGTCTCAGAGCGGCTACACCTTC. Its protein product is CASSPTWSQSGYTF.